What follows are 23 T cell receptor beta chains derived from one specimen sequenced in a study of post-analysis software for immune sequencing data. These receptors' targets are unknown. The TCR beta cDNA libraries contained unique molecular identifiers. TCRdb redid the calling of the PCR reads with MiXCR, one entry per CDR3 protein. The repertoire holds fewer than 850,000 distinct CDR3 sequences, with 25% to 30% as singletons. General study points: Higher frequency in patients than in controls was seen for roughly five TRBV segments, with TRBV5-6, TRBV5-1 and TRBV20-1 among them.

The sample taken for sequencing was blood. The receptor source for this set is a girl aged 5-17 years with multiple sclerosis.

This clonotype has only a few counts. The J gene is TRBJ1-1, the V gene TRBV7-9, with D tentatively TRBD1 (5 bases). The CDR3 has 11 amino acids. The germline gives CDR1 SEHNR, CDR2 FQNEAQ (reference sequence). The V end was cut by 1 base, the J end by 11 bases, with 8 bases between. This CDR3 is CASSLDRRAFF. CDR3 nucleotides: TGTGCCAGCAGCTTAGACAGGCGGGCTTTCTTT.

This clonotype was seen more than once but under ten times. At one boundary the junction diverges from the germline segment, which might be a read error. V usage is TRBV7-7 and J usage is TRBJ2-2; possible D gene TRBD1, 6 bases. The CDR3 is 14 amino acids. The germline V gene has CDR1 SSHAT and CDR2 FNYEAQ (reference sequence). The chain's CDR3 is CASSQGSLTGELFF. The CDR3 DNA reads TGTGCTAGCAGCCAGGGGTCACTGACCGGGGAGCTGTTTTTT.

In DNA, the CDR3 is TGCAGTGCTCGAAGAGGGACAGGGGCGTATGAAAAACTGTTTTTT. It yields the protein CSARRGTGAYEKLFF. The chain joins TRBV20-1 to TRBJ1-4; 10 nucleotides agree with TRBD1. The V gene end was trimmed by 5 bases and the J gene end by 6 bases; junction bases not matched to a gene: 9. This CDR3 contains 15 residues. Germline V lookup: CDR1 DFQATT, CDR2 SNEGSKA (reference sequence).

This chain connects TRBV6-1 to TRBJ2-1, with D perhaps being TRBD1 or TRBD2 (5 bases each). Judging by the DNA end, TRBJ2-7 fits better; the J call may be wrong. In germline, CDR1 is MNHNS, CDR2 SASEGT. This CDR3 is built from 13 residues. The CDR3 sequence is CASHFEGYNEQYF. In DNA form, the CDR3 reads TGTGCCAGCCATTTTGAGGGGTACAATGAGCAGTACTTC.

This clonotype has at least ten counts. The chain couples TRBV5-1 to TRBJ2-1; 9 bases match TRBD2. Germline V CDR1 and CDR2: SGHRS, YFSETQ. Trimming removed 0 bases from V and 6 bases from J; junction bases left unmatched: 4. The length of the CDR3 is 15 residues. The CDR3 protein is CASSLVLAGSNEQFF. In DNA form, the CDR3 reads TGCGCCAGCAGCTTGGTTCTAGCGGGGAGCAATGAGCAGTTCTTC.

Notes on this clonotype: The junction departs from the called germline gene at one end, perhaps through a read error. The chain carries TRBV7-7 and TRBJ2-5; 7 bases line up with TRBD2. The V gene's germline CDR1 is SSHAT and CDR2 FNYEAQ (reference sequence). The CDR3 consists of 17 residues. The CDR3 loop reads CASSPRVQASGGETQYF. CDR3 nucleotide sequence: TGTGCTAGCAGCCCCCGGGTTCAGGCTAGCGGTGGCGAGACCCAGTACTTC.

This clonotype turned up a few times. This chain uses TRBV4-1 with TRBJ2-6, with 9 bases aligning to TRBD1. CDR1 and CDR2 (germline): MGHRA, YSYEKL. Trimming at V came to 5 bases and at J to 0 bases, leaving 8 bases not matched to a gene. This CDR3 comprises 18 residues. For the CDR3, the DNA is TGCGCCAGCAGCGGGAGGGGACAGGGACTCTCTGGGGCCAACGTCCTGACTTTC. It yields the protein CASSGRGQGLSGANVLTF.

The chain combines TRBV4-1 with TRBJ2-5, with 7 nucleotides matching TRBD2. The CDR3 runs 15 residues. Germline V gene sequence: CDR1 MGHRA, CDR2 YSYEKL. J lost 7 bases, V lost 0 bases, and 8 bases had no gene match. The CDR3 loop reads CASSQDGRAGVTQYF. The CDR3 DNA follows: TGCGCCAGCAGCCAAGATGGCAGGGCGGGGGTGACCCAGTACTTC.

This clonotype came up a few times. The chain combines TRBV7-9 with TRBJ2-7, with 9 bases that match TRBD2. V gave up 3 bases and J gave up 1 base; unmatched junction bases: 4. The CDR3 has 15 amino acids. Germline CDR1 is SEHNR and CDR2 is FQNEAQ (reference sequence). The CDR3, as DNA: TGTGCCAGCAGCTTCAGCGGGAGGAATTCCTACGAGCAGTACTTC. It specifies CASSFSGRNSYEQYF. Full variable domain (outside the CDR3, taken from reference TRBV7-9 and TRBJ2-7): DTGVSQNPRHKITKRGQNVTFRCDPISEHNRLYWYRQTLGQGPEFLTYFQNEAQLEKSRLLSDRFSAERPKGSFSTLEIQRTEQGDSAMYLCASSFSGRNSYEQYFGPGTRLTVT.

This clonotype has a handful of counts. The chain uses TRBV28 and TRBJ2-6, with TRBD1 matching 9 bases. Losses at the gene ends were 5 bases for V and 4 bases for J; bases not matched to a gene: 15. This CDR3 is built from 19 residues. Germline V CDR1 and CDR2: MDHEN, SYDVKM. CDR3 sequence (DNA): TGTGCCAGCAGTACGAATCCGGGACAGGGATTGTTCGGGGCCAACGTCCTGACTTTC. Translating gives CASSTNPGQGLFGANVLTF. The full variable domain, rest sourced from reference TRBV28 and TRBJ2-6, is DVKVTQSSRYLVKRTGEKVFLECVQDMDHENMFWYRQDPGLGLRLIYFSYDVKMKEKGDIPEGYSVSREKKERFSLILESASTNQTSMYLCASSTNPGQGLFGANVLTFGAGSRLTVL.

This sequence joins TRBV5-8 and TRBJ1-5; tentatively, D is TRBD1 (6 bases). The CDR3 sequence is 15 residues long. CDR1 and CDR2 (germline): SGHTS, YDEGEE. Trimming shortened V by 4 bases and J by 5 bases, and 16 bases separated the two germline ends. This chain's CDR3 is CASSGGLIVHQPQHF. The CDR3 DNA reads TGTGCCAGCAGCGGGGGGCTGATCGTACATCAGCCCCAGCATTTT.

The chain couples TRBV27 to TRBJ2-3; 14 nucleotides match TRBD2. Germline V CDR1 and CDR2: MNHEY, SMNVEV (reference sequence). J lost 2 bases, V lost 8 bases, and 3 bases had no gene match. The CDR3 is made up of 15 amino acids. CDR3 sequence reads: CASGTSGGYTDTQYF. DNA of the CDR3: TGTGCCAGCGGGACTAGCGGGGGATACACAGATACGCAGTATTTT.

At least ten counts were recorded for this clonotype. The DNA for the CDR3 is TGTGCCAGCAGTTACACAGGGGCAGGGACCCAGTACTTC. This sequence encodes CASSYTGAGTQYF. This rearrangement joins TRBV6-5 to TRBJ2-5; 7 nucleotides agree with TRBD1. V lost 2 bases to trimming and J lost 7 bases; unmatched junction nucleotides: 4. The CDR3 has 13 amino acids. Germline V gene sequence: CDR1 MNHEY, CDR2 SVGAGI.

This clonotype has ten or more counts. This chain joins TRBV18 and TRBJ1-2, with a possible D match to TRBD1 (5 bases). The CDR3 length is 11 residues. Trimming removed 6 bases from V and 3 bases from J, with 5 bases in between. Germline values: CDR1 KGHSH, CDR2 LQKENI. This chain's CDR3 is CASSGHYGYTF. The CDR3 DNA sequence: TGTGCCAGCTCGGGGCACTATGGCTACACCTTC.

The sample holds a few counts of this clonotype. The chain carries TRBV28 and TRBJ2-7; D tentatively reads TRBD1 or TRBD2 (5 bases each). Trimming cost V 7 bases and J 6 bases, with 19 bases left between them. CDR3 size: 14 residues. Germline CDR1 MDHEN, CDR2 SYDVKM. The CDR3 loop is CASKIGPGTAEQYF. CDR3 sequence (DNA): TGTGCCAGCAAAATCGGTCCAGGGACGGCCGAGCAGTACTTC.

The rearrangement joins TRBV9 to TRBJ2-1, with a tentative D call TRBD2 (5 bases). V was shortened by 0 bases and J by 5 bases, with 12 bases between the two germline ends. This CDR3 has 15 residues. Germline V lookup: CDR1 SGDLS, CDR2 YYNGEE. The CDR3 protein is CASSVDQRRNNEQFF. CDR3 bases: TGTGCCAGCAGCGTAGACCAGCGGCGCAACAATGAGCAGTTCTTC.

The rearrangement uses TRBV2 and TRBJ2-5; possibly TRBD1 for D (5 bases). Germline CDR1 reads SNHLY; CDR2 reads FYNNEI. The CDR3 spans 14 residues. V shed 7 bases and J shed 0 bases, with 12 bases lying between them. The CDR3 region is CASKADSHQETQYF. The CDR3 DNA is TGTGCCAGCAAGGCTGACAGCCACCAAGAGACCCAGTACTTC.

The rearrangement uses TRBV12-5 and TRBJ2-3, with D perhaps matching TRBD2 (6 bases). Germline loops: CDR1 LGHNT, CDR2 FRNRAP. The CDR3 loop spans 15 amino acids. With 3 bases removed from V and 0 bases from J, the gap between germline ends came to 10 bases. Here the CDR3 reads CASGFGDSSTDTQYF. In nucleotides, the CDR3 is TGTGCTAGTGGTTTTGGGGACTCAAGCACAGATACGCAGTATTTT. Full variable domain (outside the CDR3, taken from reference TRBV12-5 and TRBJ2-3): DARVTQTPRHKVTEMGQEVTMRCQPILGHNTVFWYRQTMMQGLELLAYFRNRAPLDDSGMPKDRFSAEMPDATLATLKIQPSEPRDSAVYFCASGFGDSSTDTQYFGPGTRLTVL.

This chain links TRBV6-5 with TRBJ2-2; tentative D call: TRBD2 (5 bases). Trimming shortened V by 6 bases and J by 3 bases, and 8 bases separated the two germline ends. From germline, CDR1 is MNHEY and CDR2 SVGAGI. The CDR3 is 13 residues long. Written as DNA, the CDR3 is TGTGCCAGCAGCTCCGGGGACACCGGGGAGCTGTTTTTT. Its protein is CASSSGDTGELFF.

This sequence joins TRBV7-2 and TRBJ2-7; 13 nucleotides align to TRBD2. The germline CDR1 and CDR2 sequences are SGHTA and FQGNSA. This CDR3 is 14 amino acids long. V was clipped by 8 bases and J by 7 bases; unmatched bases: 8. CDR3 sequence (DNA): TGTGCCAGCGGGGGACTAGCGGGAACTTTGGAGCAGTACTTC. Encoded protein: CASGGLAGTLEQYF.

This chain's CDR3 is CASSFGRGGWAKNIQYF. The CDR3 region has the DNA TGTGCCAGCAGCTTTGGACGGGGAGGATGGGCCAAAAACATTCAGTACTTC. The rearrangement links TRBV5-6 to TRBJ2-4, with D possibly TRBD2 on 6 matching bases. V gave up 2 bases and J gave up 1 base, with 16 bases separating them. This CDR3 contains 17 residues. The germline V gene encodes CDR1 SGHDT and CDR2 YYEEEE.

V gene TRBV6-2 or TRBV6-3 combines with J gene TRBJ2-1; D unresolved. Trimming removed 5 bases from V and 2 bases from J, with 13 bases in between. The CDR3 contains 15 residues. The germline V gene encodes CDR1 MNHEY and CDR2 SVGEGT. Written as DNA, the CDR3 is TGTGCCAGCAGTCAACGAGCGCCAACCTACAATGAGCAGTTCTTC. Amino acid sequence: CASSQRAPTYNEQFF.

This chain joins TRBV5-1 and TRBJ1-4; possible D gene TRBD1, 6 bases. Germline CDR1 is SGHRS and CDR2 is YFSETQ. CDR3 length: 17 residues. Trimming left V 3 bases short and J 7 bases short, with 22 bases between. This chain's CDR3 is CASSSGTNREGREKLFF. The CDR3 DNA is TGCGCCAGCAGCTCCGGAACTAACAGGGAAGGCCGTGAAAAACTGTTTTTT.